This T cell receptor beta chain was obtained from a study of neurological immune-mediated disorders. Per germline, CDR1 SQVTM and CDR2 ANQGSEA. This CDR3 contains 12 residues. Trimming took off 2 bases at V and 2 bases at J, with 6 bases between the two ends. Synthesis of cDNA was accomplished via 5'RACE employing 10-nucleotide random UMIs. TCRdb independently ran MiXCR on the 5' RACE reads; one entry per CDR3 protein. The data contain about 21,000 distinct CDR3 sequences, about 6% of them singletons. This clonotype was picked up many times. Sequenced input: CD8+ T cells from blood. This clonotype originated in a man between 18 and 29 years old in good health. The chain joins TRBV29-1 to TRBJ1-1; no firm D call. The CDR3 spells CSVEWPNTEAFF. As DNA, the CDR3 is TGCAGCGTTGAATGGCCAAACACTGAAGCTTTCTTT.